The subject of this entry is one TCR beta chain. The clone's antigen remains unknown. Base quality data are lacking; no much larger clone is found one base away. Participants in the prospective study were enrolled through a virtual design, were aged roughly 18 to 100 years, and lived in roughly 24 United States geographic areas. Cohort assignment in the prospective study relied on participant-reported clinical history from a screening survey and a study questionnaire. Recovered participants in ImmuneRACE Cohort 3 were defined as having two consecutive negative NP/OP PCR tests, clearance from a healthcare professional, or resolution of symptoms. Each participant in the prospective study had whole blood, serum and a nasopharyngeal or oropharyngeal swab collected by mobile phlebotomists. Over an approximately two-month period, participants in the prospective study had the option of providing additional blood draws and questionnaires. Blood samples from the prospective study were shipped frozen or at room temperature prior to DNA extraction.

The data were taken from a study of blood T cell repertoires in COVID-19 (dated by TCRdb to between 2020 and 2021). Regarding the study in general: Collaborator samples came from the United States, Italy and Spain and covered acute and convalescent phases of COVID-19. The prospective study material was composed of cDNA or gDNA derived from T cells, B-cell-depleted T cells, or PBMCs. The repertoires were released in a freely available public database meant as a resource for research on the immune response to SARS-CoV-2. The samples were drawn from two sources: the first 160 participants of the ongoing ImmuneRACE study, and approximately 1,300 subjects contributed by 6 global collaborators. The dataset comprised deeply sampled blood TCRbeta repertoires from subjects exposed to, actively infected with, or recovered from COVID-19. Where available, HLA class I and class II types were taken from metadata supplied by the sample provider and were not determined by assay-based typing. The sample metadata nearly always contained a de-identified subject ID, COVID-19 status, age in years and sex. What the study reported, not specific to this receptor: The amount of clinical and demographic metadata varied by source and participant and was provided uncurated.

Reading the germline V gene gives CDR1 SNHLY and CDR2 FYNNEI. The CDR3 sequence holds 12 residues, the cysteine and phenylalanine included. Just CDR3 DNA is preserved here, 36 bases in frame from base 1. Cut back by 5 bases and 2 bases, the V and J ends lie 6 bases apart. The immunoSEQ Assay, a bias-controlled multiplex PCR, was used to amplify TCRbeta CDR3 regions from genomic DNA. Turning to the authors' computational methods: The number of nucleated cells in each sample was estimated from the amplification of reference gene primers within the assay. To quantify the absolute abundance of each unique TCRbeta CDR3 rearrangement, sequence reads were collapsed and filtered. For each sample, productive Simpson clonality was calculated as the square root of Simpson's diversity index over productive rearrangements. What TCRdb holds here is the immuneACCESS table cut down to in-frame rearrangements. Part of the clones is not present; checked against another copy, under half of the missing clones reflect an unresolved V gene, and the others are unexplained. The V and J calls and clone size are taken from that table; D and trimming were inferred from the DNA. Counted in this sample were about 330,000 clones; around 86% of them appeared once. The ten largest clones capture about 10% of the sample.

The material sequenced was PBMCs or T cells enriched from blood (not recorded which). The clonotype originates from a woman younger than 35 who had recovered from COVID-19. The chain joins TRBV2 to TRBJ1-2; tentative D gene TRBD1, with 6 bases matching. Here is the DNA: TGTGCCAGCAGTAGGGGGAACTATGGCTACACCTTC. It translates as CASSRGNYGYTF.